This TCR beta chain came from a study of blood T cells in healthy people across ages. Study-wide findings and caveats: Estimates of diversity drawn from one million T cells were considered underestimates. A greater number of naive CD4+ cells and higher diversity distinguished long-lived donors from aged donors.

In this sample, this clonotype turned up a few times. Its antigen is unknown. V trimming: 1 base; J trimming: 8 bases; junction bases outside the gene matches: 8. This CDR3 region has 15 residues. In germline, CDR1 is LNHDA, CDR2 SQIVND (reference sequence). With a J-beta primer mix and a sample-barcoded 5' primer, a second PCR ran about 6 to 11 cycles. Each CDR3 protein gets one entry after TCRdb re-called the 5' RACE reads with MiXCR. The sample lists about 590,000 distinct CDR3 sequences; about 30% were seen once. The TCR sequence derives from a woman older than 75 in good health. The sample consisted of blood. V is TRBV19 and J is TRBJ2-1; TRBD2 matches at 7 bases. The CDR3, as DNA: TGTGCCAGTAGTATAGTCGGGGGGACTATCGATGAGCAGTTCTTC. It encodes CASSIVGGTIDEQFF. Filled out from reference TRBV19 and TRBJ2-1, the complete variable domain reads DGGITQSPKYLFRKEGQNVTLSCEQNLNHDAMYWYRQDPGQGLRLIYYSQIVNDFQKGDIAEGYSVSREKKESFPLTVTSAQKNPTAFYLCASSIVGGTIDEQFFGPGTRLTVL.